These T cell receptor beta chains were read from a single sample in a study of T cell responses to AZD1222 COVID-19 vaccine. Here immunoSEQ multiplex PCR was the method, and the copy in TCRdb shows in-frame clones only, minus some. The repertoire holds around 130,000 clones, with 80% to 95% as singletons. Sequencing was performed on peripheral blood, taken on day 0 of AZD1222 vaccination. The receptors here all came from an adult in good health. CDR3s include the opening cysteine and the closing phenylalanine or tryptophan. The order of the fields is J gene, V gene, D gene, clone size, CDR3 protein, CDR3 DNA. D genes are given only for firm matches. Only some rows state a clone size, as once, few, many or a class for expanded clones.

J gene: TRBJ2-1; V gene: TRBV5-6; D gene: NA; clone size: NA; CDR3 protein: CASSLGGTHSYNEQFF; CDR3 DNA: TGTGCCAGCAGCTTAGGGGGAACCCACTCCTACAATGAGCAGTTCTTC
J gene: TRBJ2-7; V gene: TRBV4-1; D gene: NA; clone size: NA; CDR3 protein: CASSQDRGVLTYEQYF; CDR3 DNA: TGCGCCAGCAGCCAAGATCGCGGAGTCCTTACCTACGAGCAGTACTTC
J gene: TRBJ1-5; V gene: TRBV4-2; D gene: NA; clone size: NA; CDR3 protein: CASSRSQGTLNQPQHF; CDR3 DNA: TGTGCCAGCAGCCGCTCACAAGGGACCTTAAATCAGCCCCAGCATTTT
J gene: TRBJ1-2; V gene: TRBV29-1; D gene: NA; clone size: NA; CDR3 protein: CSVHDAGNYGYTF; CDR3 DNA: TGCAGCGTTCATGACGCAGGGAACTATGGCTACACCTTC
J gene: TRBJ1-2; V gene: TRBV2; D gene: NA; clone size: NA; CDR3 protein: CASSAQGRNYGYTF; CDR3 DNA: TGTGCCAGCAGTGCCCAGGGGCGGAACTATGGCTACACCTTC
J gene: TRBJ2-7; V gene: TRBV30; D gene: NA; clone size: NA; CDR3 protein: CAWSEIGNLYEQYF; CDR3 DNA: TGTGCCTGGAGTGAAATAGGCAACCTCTACGAGCAGTACTTC
J gene: TRBJ1-2; V gene: TRBV5-1; D gene: TRBD1; clone size: NA; CDR3 protein: CASSLGTGGNYGYTF; CDR3 DNA: TGCGCCAGCAGCTTAGGGACAGGGGGAAACTATGGCTACACCTTC
J gene: TRBJ1-2; V gene: TRBV3-1/TRBV3-2; D gene: NA; clone size: NA; CDR3 protein: CASSYTGRGYTF; CDR3 DNA: TGTGCCAGCAGCTATACAGGAAGGGGCTACACCTTC
J gene: TRBJ1-1; V gene: TRBV19; D gene: NA; clone size: NA; CDR3 protein: CASSIDQPYSYTEAFF; CDR3 DNA: TGTGCCAGTAGTATAGATCAACCGTATTCCTACACTGAAGCTTTCTTT
J gene: TRBJ1-1; V gene: TRBV5-6; D gene: TRBD1; clone size: NA; CDR3 protein: CASSFVAGQGPEAFF; CDR3 DNA: TGTGCCAGCAGCTTCGTGGCAGGACAGGGCCCTGAAGCTTTCTTT
J gene: TRBJ2-1; V gene: TRBV29-1; D gene: TRBD2; clone size: NA; CDR3 protein: CSVDNRLAVTRRSYNEQFF; CDR3 DNA: TGCAGCGTAGACAATAGACTAGCGGTGACCCGGCGGTCCTACAATGAGCAGTTCTTC
J gene: TRBJ1-6; V gene: TRBV15; D gene: NA; clone size: NA; CDR3 protein: CATSRYRDTRMSPLHF; CDR3 DNA: TGTGCCACCAGCAGATACCGGGACACCAGAATGTCACCCCTCCACTTT
J gene: TRBJ1-2; V gene: TRBV28; D gene: NA; clone size: NA; CDR3 protein: CASSLQGLYTF; CDR3 DNA: TGTGCCAGCAGTTTACAAGGGCTCTACACCTTC
J gene: TRBJ2-7; V gene: TRBV19; D gene: TRBD2; clone size: NA; CDR3 protein: CASRALADGFFEQYF; CDR3 DNA: TGTGCCAGTAGAGCACTAGCGGACGGTTTTTTTGAGCAGTACTTC
J gene: TRBJ2-6; V gene: TRBV28; D gene: NA; clone size: NA; CDR3 protein: CATGANVLTF; CDR3 DNA: TGTGCCACTGGGGCCAACGTCCTGACTTTC
J gene: TRBJ1-5; V gene: TRBV27; D gene: TRBD1; clone size: NA; CDR3 protein: CASSRTGFNQPQHF; CDR3 DNA: TGTGCCAGCAGTCGGACAGGCTTCAATCAGCCCCAGCATTTT
J gene: TRBJ2-3; V gene: TRBV20-1; D gene: NA; clone size: NA; CDR3 protein: CSASGGTGTDTQYF; CDR3 DNA: TGCAGTGCTAGTGGGGGGACTGGCACAGATACGCAGTATTTT
J gene: TRBJ1-1; V gene: TRBV2; D gene: NA; clone size: once; CDR3 protein: CAGSLQRTEAFF; CDR3 DNA: TGTGCCGGCAGTCTTCAGCGGACTGAAGCTTTCTTT
J gene: TRBJ2-7; V gene: TRBV7-2; D gene: TRBD2; clone size: NA; CDR3 protein: CASRAGGVREQYF; CDR3 DNA: TGTGCCAGCAGGGCTGGGGGGGTACGCGAGCAGTACTTC
J gene: TRBJ1-3; V gene: TRBV9; D gene: NA; clone size: NA; CDR3 protein: CASSIGMGSLGNTIYF; CDR3 DNA: TGTGCCAGCAGTATCGGGATGGGATCGCTTGGAAACACCATATATTTT
J gene: TRBJ2-3; V gene: TRBV9; D gene: NA; clone size: NA; CDR3 protein: CASSRISLSADTQYF; CDR3 DNA: TGTGCCAGCAGCCGCATTTCCCTCTCCGCGGATACGCAGTATTTT
J gene: TRBJ1-1; V gene: TRBV7-3; D gene: NA; clone size: NA; CDR3 protein: CASSQRQNTEAFF; CDR3 DNA: TGTGCCAGCAGCCAACGACAGAACACTGAAGCTTTCTTT
J gene: TRBJ2-7; V gene: TRBV18; D gene: TRBD1; clone size: NA; CDR3 protein: CASSPGTGLYEQYF; CDR3 DNA: TGTGCCAGCTCCCCCGGGACAGGACTCTACGAGCAGTACTTC
J gene: TRBJ2-2; V gene: TRBV4-3; D gene: NA; clone size: NA; CDR3 protein: CASSQDWTANTGELFF; CDR3 DNA: TGCGCCAGCAGCCAAGATTGGACGGCGAACACCGGGGAGCTGTTTTTT
J gene: TRBJ2-2; V gene: TRBV15; D gene: NA; clone size: NA; CDR3 protein: CATSRGDGELFF; CDR3 DNA: TGTGCCACCAGCCGGGGAGACGGGGAGCTGTTTTTT
J gene: TRBJ2-7; V gene: TRBV19; D gene: TRBD1; clone size: NA; CDR3 protein: CASSAKTGIHEQYF; CDR3 DNA: TGTGCCAGTAGTGCAAAGACAGGGATCCACGAGCAGTACTTC
J gene: TRBJ2-4; V gene: TRBV3-1/TRBV3-2; D gene: NA; clone size: NA; CDR3 protein: CASSSLPGAQNIQYF; CDR3 DNA: TGTGCCAGCAGCTCTCTGCCAGGGGCCCAAAACATTCAGTACTTC
J gene: TRBJ2-1; V gene: TRBV19; D gene: TRBD1; clone size: NA; CDR3 protein: CASTTGGTGNEQFF; CDR3 DNA: TGTGCCAGTACCACAGGGGGTACGGGCAATGAGCAGTTCTTC
J gene: TRBJ2-2; V gene: TRBV28; D gene: TRBD1; clone size: NA; CDR3 protein: CASRAGTGGYGELFF; CDR3 DNA: TGTGCCAGCAGGGCGGGCACAGGGGGGTACGGGGAGCTGTTTTTT
J gene: TRBJ2-2; V gene: TRBV28; D gene: NA; clone size: NA; CDR3 protein: CASVGTNTGELFF; CDR3 DNA: TGTGCCAGTGTCGGGACAAACACCGGGGAGCTGTTTTTT
J gene: TRBJ2-7; V gene: TRBV10-3; D gene: NA; clone size: NA; CDR3 protein: CAISPLQDSGEQYF; CDR3 DNA: TGTGCCATCAGTCCCCTCCAGGATTCAGGCGAGCAGTACTTC
J gene: TRBJ1-5; V gene: TRBV19; D gene: TRBD1; clone size: once; CDR3 protein: CASSWGGTGDSNQPQHF; CDR3 DNA: TGTGCCAGTAGTTGGGGGGGGACAGGGGATAGCAATCAGCCCCAGCATTTT
J gene: TRBJ1-5; V gene: TRBV27; D gene: TRBD1; clone size: NA; CDR3 protein: CASSATGANQPQHF; CDR3 DNA: TGTGCCAGCAGTGCGACAGGGGCCAATCAGCCCCAGCATTTT
J gene: TRBJ2-5; V gene: TRBV21-1; D gene: NA; clone size: NA; CDR3 protein: CASSKTGGETQYF; CDR3 DNA: TGTGCCAGCAGCAAAACGGGGGGAGAGACCCAGTACTTC
J gene: TRBJ1-3; V gene: TRBV27; D gene: TRBD1; clone size: NA; CDR3 protein: CAVQGNGNTIYF; CDR3 DNA: TGTGCCGTACAGGGGAATGGAAACACCATATATTTT
J gene: TRBJ2-3; V gene: TRBV7-6; D gene: TRBD2; clone size: NA; CDR3 protein: CASSWRAGGTDTQYF; CDR3 DNA: TGTGCCAGCAGCTGGCGCGCGGGAGGCACAGATACGCAGTATTTT
J gene: TRBJ1-1; V gene: TRBV9; D gene: NA; clone size: NA; CDR3 protein: CASSVQTVFTEAFF; CDR3 DNA: TGTGCCAGCAGCGTCCAGACCGTGTTCACTGAAGCTTTCTTT
J gene: TRBJ2-7; V gene: TRBV5-6; D gene: NA; clone size: NA; CDR3 protein: CASSSRRAGFLEQYF; CDR3 DNA: TGTGCCAGCAGCTCCAGGAGGGCCGGGTTCCTCGAGCAGTACTTC
J gene: TRBJ2-7; V gene: TRBV20-1; D gene: NA; clone size: NA; CDR3 protein: CSASTQGGFSYEQYF; CDR3 DNA: TGCAGTGCTAGTACACAGGGAGGCTTCTCCTACGAGCAGTACTTC
J gene: TRBJ1-1; V gene: TRBV3-1/TRBV3-2; D gene: NA; clone size: NA; CDR3 protein: CASSQVGGTEAFF; CDR3 DNA: TGTGCCAGCAGCCAAGTAGGTGGAACTGAAGCTTTCTTT
J gene: TRBJ1-5; V gene: TRBV28; D gene: NA; clone size: NA; CDR3 protein: CASSALSGRRGAQHF; CDR3 DNA: TGTGCCAGCAGTGCCCTCTCCGGTAGACGTGGGGCCCAGCATTTT
J gene: TRBJ1-3; V gene: TRBV7-2; D gene: NA; clone size: NA; CDR3 protein: CASSLFRGGGNTIYF; CDR3 DNA: TGTGCCAGCAGCTTATTTCGGGGTGGAGGAAACACCATATATTTT
J gene: TRBJ1-6; V gene: TRBV4-1; D gene: NA; clone size: NA; CDR3 protein: CASSLLPNNSPLHF; CDR3 DNA: TGCGCCAGCAGCCTCTTACCCAATAATTCACCCCTCCACTTT
J gene: TRBJ1-3; V gene: TRBV6-5; D gene: NA; clone size: NA; CDR3 protein: CASSSGRGSTIYF; CDR3 DNA: TGTGCCAGCAGTTCGGGTCGTGGGTCCACCATATATTTT
J gene: TRBJ1-4; V gene: TRBV6-5; D gene: NA; clone size: few; CDR3 protein: CASSYRDYEKLFF; CDR3 DNA: TGTGCCAGCAGTTACCGGGACTATGAAAAACTGTTTTTT
J gene: TRBJ2-3; V gene: TRBV9; D gene: NA; clone size: NA; CDR3 protein: CASSVRPNTDTQYF; CDR3 DNA: TGTGCCAGCAGCGTACGGCCCAACACAGATACGCAGTATTTT
J gene: TRBJ1-2; V gene: TRBV6-6; D gene: NA; clone size: once; CDR3 protein: CASSYDSAYGYTF; CDR3 DNA: TGTGCCAGCAGTTATGACAGCGCCTATGGCTACACCTTC
J gene: TRBJ2-7; V gene: TRBV18; D gene: NA; clone size: NA; CDR3 protein: CASSKDRSTYEQYF; CDR3 DNA: TGTGCCAGCTCCAAGGACAGATCTACCTACGAGCAGTACTTC
J gene: TRBJ1-2; V gene: TRBV5-1; D gene: TRBD1; clone size: NA; CDR3 protein: CASSQGADYGYTF; CDR3 DNA: TGCGCCAGCAGTCAGGGGGCTGACTATGGCTACACCTTC
J gene: TRBJ1-1; V gene: TRBV18; D gene: NA; clone size: NA; CDR3 protein: CASSLLTKGLTEAFF; CDR3 DNA: TGTGCCAGCTCATTGCTCACGAAAGGGCTCACTGAAGCTTTCTTT
J gene: TRBJ2-1; V gene: TRBV19; D gene: NA; clone size: NA; CDR3 protein: CASSAQSSVSYNEQFF; CDR3 DNA: TGTGCCAGTAGTGCGCAGTCTAGCGTTTCCTACAATGAGCAGTTCTTC
J gene: TRBJ2-1; V gene: TRBV29-1; D gene: NA; clone size: once; CDR3 protein: CSVDRSGSYNEQFF; CDR3 DNA: TGCAGCGTAGACAGGAGTGGCTCGTACAATGAGCAGTTCTTC
J gene: TRBJ2-4; V gene: TRBV28; D gene: NA; clone size: NA; CDR3 protein: CASSSGGIAKNIQYF; CDR3 DNA: TGTGCCAGCAGTTCAGGAGGCATAGCCAAAAACATTCAGTACTTC
J gene: TRBJ2-5; V gene: TRBV29-1; D gene: NA; clone size: NA; CDR3 protein: CSVRKLSGETQYF; CDR3 DNA: TGCAGCGTCCGGAAATTAAGCGGAGAGACCCAGTACTTC
J gene: TRBJ1-1; V gene: TRBV6-6; D gene: TRBD1; clone size: NA; CDR3 protein: CASRATGETEAFF; CDR3 DNA: TGTGCCAGCAGGGCAACAGGGGAAACTGAAGCTTTCTTT
J gene: TRBJ2-7; V gene: TRBV10-2; D gene: NA; clone size: NA; CDR3 protein: CASSEGEQYF; CDR3 DNA: TGCGCCAGCAGTGAAGGCGAGCAGTACTTC